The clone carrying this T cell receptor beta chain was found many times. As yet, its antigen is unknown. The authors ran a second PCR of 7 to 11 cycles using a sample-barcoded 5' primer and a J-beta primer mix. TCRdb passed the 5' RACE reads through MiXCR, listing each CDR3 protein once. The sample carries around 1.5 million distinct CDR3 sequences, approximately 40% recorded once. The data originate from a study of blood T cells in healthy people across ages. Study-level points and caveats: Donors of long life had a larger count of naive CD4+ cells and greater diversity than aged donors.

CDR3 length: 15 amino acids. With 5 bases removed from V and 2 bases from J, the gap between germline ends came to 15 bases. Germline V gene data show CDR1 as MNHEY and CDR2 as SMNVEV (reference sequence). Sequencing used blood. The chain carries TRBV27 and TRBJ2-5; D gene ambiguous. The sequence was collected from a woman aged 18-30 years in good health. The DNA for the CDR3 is TGTGCCAGCAGTACTCTCTCCGGCGGTCAAGAGACCCAGTACTTC. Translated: CASSTLSGGQETQYF.